Here is one TCR beta chain with its context. This clone was counted ten times or more. Its antigen is not yet known. No clone much larger than this one lies a single base away; base qualities are absent. The junction shows trimming of 6 bases on V and 8 bases on J, and the gene matches do not reach 10 bases of it. Spanning cysteine to phenylalanine, the CDR3 consists of 13 amino acids. Kept here is only the CDR3 DNA, which spans 39 bases and is read in frame from base 1. The germline V gene yields SQVTM for CDR1 and ANQGSEA for CDR2. This sample is drawn from a study of beta chain features in type 1 diabetes (dated by TCRdb to 2016 to 2018). Regarding the research as a whole: Mean age, gender distribution, total cell number and subset yield did not differ between patients and healthy donors. Regulatory and stem cell-like memory subsets were isolated from only 8 patients and 8 healthy donors, whereas naive and central memory subsets came from all 28 donors. A total of about 99,000,000 sorted cells were examined across all samples, and RNA yield correlated strongly with the number of cells per subset. The study compared TCRB repertoires of sorted circulating CD4+ T cell subsets between recently diagnosed type 1 diabetes patients and matched healthy donors. Broad study findings and their caveats: The naive, central memory and regulatory TCRB repertoires appeared to resemble one another more closely among patients than among healthy donors. A moderate but significant shortening of TCRB CDR3 length was observed in type 1 diabetes patients in all four CD4+ subsets. Because cDNA was sequenced instead of genomic DNA, highly expressing activated cells could be over-represented, though the groups showed no difference in activation or CD3 levels. Shorter templates might have been favored by PCR, but patient and control samples were amplified and corrected together, so both groups would have been affected equally by any skew. Patients with type 1 diabetes made fewer insertions and deleted more nucleotides at VDJ recombination sites, implying thymic rearrangement abnormalities. Because the HLA sub-analyses included only small numbers of individuals, any influence of HLA type on TCRB rearrangement was left unresolved.

A single peripheral blood draw of approximately 110 mL on average was collected from each donor into heparinised tubes. A BD FACSAria II and a panel including CD45RO, CCR7, CD25, CD127, CD95 and CD27 were used to sort naive, central memory, regulatory and stem cell-like memory CD4+ T cells. A purity above 95% was achieved for all sorted populations. PBMCs were isolated right away by Lymphoprep density gradient centrifugation and were stained directly, without culture. So that batch effects would be minimized, each experiment stained and sorted samples in pairs, pairing one healthy donor with one patient. The High Capacity cDNA Reverse Transcription Kit was used to reverse transcribe all of the isolated RNA, meaning that expressed TCRB transcripts were what got sequenced. Naive, central memory and regulatory T cell samples underwent deep immunoSEQ sequencing, averaging about 3.57 million total reads per sample. After sorted cells were lysed in RLT buffer, RNA was extracted with DNase-treated RNeasy Micro or Mini kits, with the choice depending on cell number. Each cell subset was processed on its own to prevent cross-contamination, while patient and healthy donor samples were processed together. TCRB sequences were amplified from cDNA with the immunoSEQ multiplex PCR, producing 87-bp fragments spanning the CDR3 region. The amplicons were sequenced using the Illumina HiSeq platform. The paper's processing steps were these. PCR bias was computationally corrected using synthetic template baselines, reads within Hamming distance 2 were collapsed, and singletons that could not be merged were discarded. Reads were aligned against IMGT so that V, D and J genes, CDR3 length and insertions or deletions at six rearrangement sites could be assigned. Within each subset, clonotype counts were normalized to sorted cell number, and only after that were true diversity and Gini coefficients computed with the tcR R package. Repertoire sharing was quantified using the overlap coefficient calculated on TCRB nucleotide sequences. TCRdb limited this immuneACCESS table to in-frame rearrangements with V and J called. A share of clones is missing; checked studies link under half to unresolved V genes, and the rest is unexplained. The V and J calls and clone size come from that table; D and trimming were worked out from the DNA. The sample records over 150,000 clones, around 7.9% of which are singletons. The leading ten clones occupy 0.5% of the sample.

In this chain, TRBV29-1 is recombined with TRBJ2-1, with TRBD1 matching 7 junction bases. The sample taken for sequencing was central memory CD4+ T cells from blood. The sequence derives from a man in his late teens or twenties with type 1 diabetes. CDR3 loop: CSVEDRPRDEQFF. The sequence in DNA is TGCAGCGTCGAGGACAGGCCCAGGGATGAGCAGTTCTTC.